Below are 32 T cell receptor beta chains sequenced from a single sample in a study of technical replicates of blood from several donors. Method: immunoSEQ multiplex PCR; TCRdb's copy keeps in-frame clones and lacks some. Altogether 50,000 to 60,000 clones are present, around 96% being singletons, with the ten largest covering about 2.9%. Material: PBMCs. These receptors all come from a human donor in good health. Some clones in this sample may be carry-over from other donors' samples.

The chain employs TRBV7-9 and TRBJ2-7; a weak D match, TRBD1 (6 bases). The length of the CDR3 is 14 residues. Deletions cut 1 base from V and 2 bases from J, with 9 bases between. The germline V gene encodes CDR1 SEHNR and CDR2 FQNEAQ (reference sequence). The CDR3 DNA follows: TGTGCCAGCAGCTTAGGCCAGGGGACCTACGAGCAGTACTTC. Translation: CASSLGQGTYEQYF.

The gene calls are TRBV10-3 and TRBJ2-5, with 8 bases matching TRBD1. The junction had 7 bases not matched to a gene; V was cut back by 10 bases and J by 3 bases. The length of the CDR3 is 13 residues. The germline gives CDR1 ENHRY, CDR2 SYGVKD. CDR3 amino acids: CATRGQGKETQYF. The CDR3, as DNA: TGTGCCACCAGAGGACAGGGAAAAGAGACCCAGTACTTC.

The CDR3 DNA reads TGTGCCAGCAGCTTGCGCTTGGCTAGCGGGACCTCCTACGAGCAGTACTTC. Translation gives CASSLRLASGTSYEQYF. The chain has TRBV5-5 and TRBJ2-7, with 9 bases matching TRBD2. Germline CDR1 is SGHKS and CDR2 is YYEKEE (reference sequence). The CDR3 has 17 residues. J lost 0 bases, V lost 1 base, and 8 bases had no gene match. The whole variable domain, filled in from reference TRBV5-5 and TRBJ2-7, reads DAGVTQSPTHLIKTRGQQVTLRCSPISGHKSVSWYQQVLGQGPQFIFQYYEKEERGRGNFPDRFSARQFPNYSSELNVNALLLGDSALYLCASSLRLASGTSYEQYFGPGTRLTVT.

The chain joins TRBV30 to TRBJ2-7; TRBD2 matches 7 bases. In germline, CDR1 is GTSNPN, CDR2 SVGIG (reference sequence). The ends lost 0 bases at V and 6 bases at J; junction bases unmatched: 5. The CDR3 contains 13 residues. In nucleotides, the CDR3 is TGTGCCTGGAGTGTTGTGACTAGCTCCGAGCAGTACTTC. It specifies CAWSVVTSSEQYF.

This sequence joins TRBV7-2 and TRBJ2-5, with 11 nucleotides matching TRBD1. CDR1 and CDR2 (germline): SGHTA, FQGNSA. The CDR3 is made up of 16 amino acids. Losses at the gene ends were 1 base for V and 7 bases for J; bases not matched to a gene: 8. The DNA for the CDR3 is TGTGCCAGCAGCTTAGTGAGGACAGGGGGCAGAGGGACCCAGTACTTC. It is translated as CASSLVRTGGRGTQYF.

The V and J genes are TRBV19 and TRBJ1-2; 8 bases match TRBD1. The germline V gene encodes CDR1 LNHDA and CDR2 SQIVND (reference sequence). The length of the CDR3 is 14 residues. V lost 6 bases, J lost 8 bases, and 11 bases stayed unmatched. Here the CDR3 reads CASRADRDSGGYTF. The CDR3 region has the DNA TGTGCCAGTAGAGCGGACAGGGATTCGGGAGGCTACACCTTC.

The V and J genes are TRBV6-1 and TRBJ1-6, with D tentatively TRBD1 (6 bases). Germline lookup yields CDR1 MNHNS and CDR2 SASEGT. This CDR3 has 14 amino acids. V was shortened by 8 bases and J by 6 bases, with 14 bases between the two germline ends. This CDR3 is CASSRQVFNSPLHF. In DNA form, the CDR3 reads TGTGCCAGCTCCCGACAGGTTTTTAATTCACCCCTCCACTTT.

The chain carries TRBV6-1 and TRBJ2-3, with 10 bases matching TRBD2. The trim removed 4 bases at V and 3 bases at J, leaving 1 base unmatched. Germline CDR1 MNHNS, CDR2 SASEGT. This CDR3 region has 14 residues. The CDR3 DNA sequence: TGTGCCAGCAGTGGGGGACTAGCGACAGATACGCAGTATTTT. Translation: CASSGGLATDTQYF.

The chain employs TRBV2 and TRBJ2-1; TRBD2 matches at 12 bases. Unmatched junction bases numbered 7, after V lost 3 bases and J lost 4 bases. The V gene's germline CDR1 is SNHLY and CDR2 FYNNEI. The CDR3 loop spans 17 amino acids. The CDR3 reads CASSELAGGLGYNEQFF. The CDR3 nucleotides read TGTGCCAGCAGTGAGCTAGCGGGAGGGCTAGGGTACAATGAGCAGTTCTTC.

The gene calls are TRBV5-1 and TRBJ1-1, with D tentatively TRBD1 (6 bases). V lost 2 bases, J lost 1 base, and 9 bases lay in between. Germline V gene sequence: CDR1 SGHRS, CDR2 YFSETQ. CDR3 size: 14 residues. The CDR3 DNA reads TGCGCCAGCAGCTTAGGACAGCCGAACACTGAAGCTTTCTTT. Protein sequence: CASSLGQPNTEAFF.

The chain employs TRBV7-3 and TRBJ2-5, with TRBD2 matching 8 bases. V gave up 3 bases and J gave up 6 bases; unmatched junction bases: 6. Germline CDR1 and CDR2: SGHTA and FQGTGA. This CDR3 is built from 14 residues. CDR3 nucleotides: TGTGCCAGCAGCTTGGACGGGAGGGAAAAGACCCAGTACTTC. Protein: CASSLDGREKTQYF.

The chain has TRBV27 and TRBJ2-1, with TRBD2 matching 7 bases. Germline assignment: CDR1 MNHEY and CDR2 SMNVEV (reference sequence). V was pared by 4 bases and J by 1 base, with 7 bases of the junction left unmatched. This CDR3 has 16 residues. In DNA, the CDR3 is TGTGCCAGCAGTTCACCGGGACTACGATCCTACAATGAGCAGTTCTTC. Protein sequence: CASSSPGLRSYNEQFF.

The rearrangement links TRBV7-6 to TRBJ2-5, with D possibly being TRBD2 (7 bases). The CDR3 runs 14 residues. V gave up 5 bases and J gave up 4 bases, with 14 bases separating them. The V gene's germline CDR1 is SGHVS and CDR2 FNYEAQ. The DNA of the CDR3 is TGTGCCAGCAGCGCCGGGGGGCGGGGAGAGACCCAGTACTTC. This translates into CASSAGGRGETQYF.

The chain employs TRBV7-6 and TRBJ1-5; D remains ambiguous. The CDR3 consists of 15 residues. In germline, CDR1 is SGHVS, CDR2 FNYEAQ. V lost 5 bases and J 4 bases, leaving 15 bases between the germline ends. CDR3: CASSPVGGKNQPQHF. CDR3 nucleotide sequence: TGTGCCAGCAGCCCAGTCGGAGGCAAAAATCAGCCCCAGCATTTT.

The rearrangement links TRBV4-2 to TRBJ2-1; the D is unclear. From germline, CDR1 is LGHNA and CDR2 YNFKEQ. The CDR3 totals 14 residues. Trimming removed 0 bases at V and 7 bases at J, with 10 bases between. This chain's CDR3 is CASSQDFATNEQFF. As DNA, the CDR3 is TGTGCCAGCAGCCAAGATTTCGCAACAAATGAGCAGTTCTTC.

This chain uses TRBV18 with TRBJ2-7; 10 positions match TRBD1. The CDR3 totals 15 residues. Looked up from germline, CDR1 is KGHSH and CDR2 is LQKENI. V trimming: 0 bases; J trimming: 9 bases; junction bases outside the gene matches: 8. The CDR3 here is CASSPPRDRGSVQYF. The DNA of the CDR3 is TGTGCCAGCTCACCACCGAGGGACAGGGGCTCGGTGCAGTACTTC.

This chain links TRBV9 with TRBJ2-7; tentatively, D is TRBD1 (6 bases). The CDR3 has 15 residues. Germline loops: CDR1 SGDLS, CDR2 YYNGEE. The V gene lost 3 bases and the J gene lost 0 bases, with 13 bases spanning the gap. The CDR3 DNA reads TGTGCCAGCAGCGCAAGAGGGGACAACTCCTACGAGCAGTACTTC. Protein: CASSARGDNSYEQYF. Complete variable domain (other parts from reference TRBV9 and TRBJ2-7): DSGVTQTPKHLITATGQRVTLRCSPRSGDLSVYWYQQSLDQGLQFLIQYYNGEERAKGNILERFSAQQFPDLHSELNLSSLELGDSALYFCASSARGDNSYEQYFGPGTRLTVT.

CDR3 DNA: TGTGCCAGCAGTGTTGGCAGGGGTACGGATGGCTACACCTTC. Its translation: CASSVGRGTDGYTF. The chain joins TRBV2 to TRBJ1-2, with D maybe TRBD1 (6 bases). CDR1 and CDR2 from the germline V gene are SNHLY and FYNNEI. The CDR3 length is 14 residues. Between the trimmed V and J ends, which lost 4 bases and 6 bases, there was a span of 15 bases.

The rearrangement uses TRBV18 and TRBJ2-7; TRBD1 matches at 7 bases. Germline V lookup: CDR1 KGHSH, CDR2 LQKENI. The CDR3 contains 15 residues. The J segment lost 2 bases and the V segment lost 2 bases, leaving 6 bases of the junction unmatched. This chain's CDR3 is CASSPKTGSAYEQYF. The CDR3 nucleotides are TGTGCCAGCTCACCAAAGACAGGGTCGGCCTACGAGCAGTACTTC.

The DNA of the CDR3 is TGTGCCAGCAGCTTAGGAGGGCTAGCGGGAGCGACAGATACGCAGTATTTT. Translated, it gives CASSLGGLAGATDTQYF. The chain couples TRBV7-6 to TRBJ2-3, with 10 positions matching TRBD2. V shed 1 base, J shed 3 bases, and the junction held 7 bases outside the gene matches. CDR1 is SGHVS, CDR2 FNYEAQ, per germline. The CDR3 has 17 residues.

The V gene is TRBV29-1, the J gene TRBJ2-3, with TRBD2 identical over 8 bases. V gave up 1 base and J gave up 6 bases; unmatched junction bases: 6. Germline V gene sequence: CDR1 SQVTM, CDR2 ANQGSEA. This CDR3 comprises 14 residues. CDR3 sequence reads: CSVEVAGLMDTQYF. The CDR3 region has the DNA TGCAGCGTTGAAGTAGCGGGGCTCATGGATACGCAGTATTTT.

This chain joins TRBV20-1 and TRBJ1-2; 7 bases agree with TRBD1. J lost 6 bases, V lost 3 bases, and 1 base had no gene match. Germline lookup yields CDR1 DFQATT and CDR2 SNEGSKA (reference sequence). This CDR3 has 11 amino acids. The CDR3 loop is CSARTGNGYTF. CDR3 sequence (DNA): TGCAGTGCTAGGACAGGGAATGGCTACACCTTC.

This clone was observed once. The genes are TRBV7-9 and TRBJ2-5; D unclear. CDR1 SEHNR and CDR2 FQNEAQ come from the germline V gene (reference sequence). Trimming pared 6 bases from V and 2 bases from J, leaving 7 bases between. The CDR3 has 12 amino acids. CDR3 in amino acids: CASSVGQETQYF. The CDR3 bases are TGTGCCAGCAGTGTCGGGCAAGAGACCCAGTACTTC.

CDR3 coding DNA: TGTGCCAGCAGAGCCGGGACAGGGTACTACGAGCAGTACTTC. As protein: CASRAGTGYYEQYF. The chain joins TRBV6-1 to TRBJ2-7; TRBD1 aligns across 9 bases. Unmatched junction bases numbered 6, after V lost 6 bases and J lost 3 bases. CDR3 size: 14 residues. Germline lookup yields CDR1 MNHNS and CDR2 SASEGT.

CDR3 nucleotides: TGTGCCAGCAGCCAACAACAGGGGGCCGGTTACGAGCAGTACTTC. Translated: CASSQQQGAGYEQYF. The V and J genes are TRBV7-3 and TRBJ2-7, with 9 bases matching TRBD1. CDR3 length equals 15 residues. Germline V gives CDR1 SGHTA, CDR2 FQGTGA. The J segment lost 4 bases and the V segment lost 5 bases, leaving 9 bases of the junction unmatched. Using reference TRBV7-3 and TRBJ2-7 for the parts outside the CDR3, the full variable domain is GAGVSQTPSNKVTEKGKYVELRCDPISGHTALYWYRQSLGQGPEFLIYFQGTGAADDSGLPNDRFFAVRPEGSVSTLKIQRTERGDSAVYLCASSQQQGAGYEQYFGPGTRLTVT.

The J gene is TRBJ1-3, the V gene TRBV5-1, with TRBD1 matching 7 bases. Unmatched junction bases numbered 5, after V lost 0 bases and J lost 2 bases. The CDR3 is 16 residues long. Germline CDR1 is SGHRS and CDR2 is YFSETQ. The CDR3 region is CASSLGSGGTGNTIYF. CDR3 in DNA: TGCGCCAGCAGCTTGGGATCAGGGGGGACTGGAAACACCATATATTTT.

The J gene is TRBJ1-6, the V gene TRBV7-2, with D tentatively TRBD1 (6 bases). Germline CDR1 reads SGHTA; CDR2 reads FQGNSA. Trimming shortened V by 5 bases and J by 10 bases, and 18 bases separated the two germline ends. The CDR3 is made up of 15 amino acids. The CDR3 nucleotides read TGTGCCAGCAGCCAGCTACAGGGCGTATCGTCACCCCTCCACTTT. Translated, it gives CASSQLQGVSSPLHF.

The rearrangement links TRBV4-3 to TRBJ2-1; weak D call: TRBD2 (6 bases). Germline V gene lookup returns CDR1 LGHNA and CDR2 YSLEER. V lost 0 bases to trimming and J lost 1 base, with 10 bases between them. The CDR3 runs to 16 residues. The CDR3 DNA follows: TGCGCCAGCAGCCAAGATCTGGGGGGATCCTACAATGAGCAGTTCTTC. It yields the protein CASSQDLGGSYNEQFF.

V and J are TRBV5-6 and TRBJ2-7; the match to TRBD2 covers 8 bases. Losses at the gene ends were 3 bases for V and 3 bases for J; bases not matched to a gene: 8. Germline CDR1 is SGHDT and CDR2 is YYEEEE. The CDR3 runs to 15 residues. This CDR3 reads CASSSGGGNLYEQYF. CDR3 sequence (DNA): TGTGCCAGCAGCTCGGGAGGGGGGAACCTCTACGAGCAGTACTTC. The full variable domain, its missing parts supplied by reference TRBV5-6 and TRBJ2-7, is DAGVTQSPTHLIKTRGQQVTLRCSPKSGHDTVSWYQQALGQGPQFIFQYYEEEERQRGNFPDRFSGHQFPNYSSELNVNALLLGDSALYLCASSSGGGNLYEQYFGPGTRLTVT.

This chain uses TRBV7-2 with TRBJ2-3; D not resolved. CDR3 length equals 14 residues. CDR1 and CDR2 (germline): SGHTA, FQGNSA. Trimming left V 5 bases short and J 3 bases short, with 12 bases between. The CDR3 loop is CASSPRFGTDTQYF. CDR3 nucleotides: TGTGCCAGCAGCCCACGGTTCGGGACAGATACGCAGTATTTT.

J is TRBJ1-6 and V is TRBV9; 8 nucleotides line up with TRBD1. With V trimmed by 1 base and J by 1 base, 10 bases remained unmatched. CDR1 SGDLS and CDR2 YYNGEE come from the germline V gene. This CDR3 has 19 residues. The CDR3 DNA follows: TGTGCCAGCAGCGTAAGGGACAGGTCACTGGGGTCCTATAATTCACCCCTCCACTTT. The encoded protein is CASSVRDRSLGSYNSPLHF.

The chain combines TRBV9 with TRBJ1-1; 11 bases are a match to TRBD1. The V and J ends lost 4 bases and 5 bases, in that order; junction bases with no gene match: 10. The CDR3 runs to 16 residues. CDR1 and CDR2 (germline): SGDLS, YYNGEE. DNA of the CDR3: TGTGCCAGCAGCCCGAGTCCGGGACAGGGGGGTACTGAAGCTTTCTTT. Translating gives CASSPSPGQGGTEAFF. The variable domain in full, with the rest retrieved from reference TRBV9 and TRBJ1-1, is DSGVTQTPKHLITATGQRVTLRCSPRSGDLSVYWYQQSLDQGLQFLIQYYNGEERAKGNILERFSAQQFPDLHSELNLSSLELGDSALYFCASSPSPGQGGTEAFFGQGTRLTVV.